Listed below are T cell receptor beta chains from one sample, sequenced in a study of cytomegalovirus exposure and HLA in healthy donors. Profiled with immunoSEQ multiplex PCR; TCRdb holds only in-frame clones, not every one. Its table lists around 53,000 clones. Sequenced material: PBMCs. Receptor source: a woman under 40 in good health and CMV-seropositive. Both conserved end residues are part of each CDR3. Fields, in order: CDR3 length, V gene, J gene, D gene, CDR3 DNA, CDR3 protein. A D gene is named only where the DNA matches it firmly.

17	TRBV7-9	TRBJ2-5	TRBD2	TGTGCCAGCAGCCCGGGACTAGCGGGAGGGCCGGGAGAGACCCAGTACTTC	CASSPGLAGGPGETQYF
14	TRBV9	TRBJ2-7	.	TGTGCCAGCAGCGGCGGGACGGCGGTCCACGAGCAGTACTTC	CASSGGTAVHEQYF
17	TRBV14	TRBJ2-7	TRBD2	TGTGCCAGCAGCCAAGAAAGGGGACTAGCGGGAGGTTCCGAGCAGTACTTC	CASSQERGLAGGSEQYF
13	TRBV11-2	TRBJ1-6	.	TGTGCCAGCAGCTTACACAGCCGTTCACCCCTCCACTTT	CASSLHSRSPLHF
15	TRBV5-1	TRBJ1-2	TRBD1	TGCGCCAGCAGCTTGGTTACAGGGGCCGTCTATGGCTACACCTTC	CASSLVTGAVYGYTF
14	TRBV6-5	TRBJ2-5	.	TGTGCCAGCAGTTACCTAGGGGCTCAAGAGACCCAGTACTTC	CASSYLGAQETQYF
17	TRBV4-2	TRBJ1-2	TRBD1	TGTGCCAGCAGCCAAGATCCGACAGGGAGGACTAACTATGGCTACACCTTC	CASSQDPTGRTNYGYTF
12	TRBV29-1	TRBJ1-4	TRBD1	TGCAGCGGTGGACAGGGGGGTGAAAAACTGTTTTTT	CSGGQGGEKLFF
20	TRBV18	TRBJ2-6	TRBD2	TGTGCCAGCTCACCATCCAGCCGGGGGGGAACCTCCTCTGGGGCCAACGTCCTGACTTTC	CASSPSSRGGTSSGANVLTF
11	TRBV30	TRBJ2-1	.	TGTGCCTGGAGTACAACCCAGGCGCAGTTCTTC	CAWSTTQAQFF
15	TRBV11-3	TRBJ2-7	.	TGTGCCAGCAGCTCAAGGGGGACGGAGCCCTACGAGCAGTACTTC	CASSSRGTEPYEQYF
15	TRBV19	TRBJ1-2	TRBD1	TGTGCCAGTAGTATACCAGGGGGCAAAAGCTATGGCTACACCTTC	CASSIPGGKSYGYTF
14	TRBV2	TRBJ1-2	.	TGTGCCAGCAGTGATTCCCGACCGACATATGGCTACACCTTC	CASSDSRPTYGYTF